The rows below give T cell receptor beta chains drawn from one sample of a study of identical twins. MiXCR was run by TCRdb on the 5' RACE reads, yielding one entry per CDR3 protein. This table holds about 430,000 distinct CDR3 sequences, 18% found once. Source material: naive T cells sorted from blood. Receptors were obtained from a man between 50 and 59 years old in good health. Each CDR3 is given with its conserved first and last residue. The order of the fields is V gene, J gene, D gene, clone size, CDR3 protein, CDR3 DNA. The D gene is left open where the match is weak. Clone size is not always given. Where it is, it says once, few, many or a class for expanded clones.

V gene: TRBV19; J gene: TRBJ2-6; D gene: -; clone size: -; CDR3 protein: CASISNRAGANVLTF; CDR3 DNA: TGTGCCAGTATAAGTAATAGAGCTGGGGCCAACGTCCTGACTTTC
V gene: TRBV4-2; J gene: TRBJ1-1; D gene: -; clone size: few; CDR3 protein: CASSQDRREHGNTEAFF; CDR3 DNA: TGTGCCAGCAGCCAAGATAGGAGGGAGCATGGAAACACTGAAGCTTTCTTT
V gene: TRBV29-1; J gene: TRBJ2-3; D gene: -; clone size: few; CDR3 protein: CSVDRGGSDTQYF; CDR3 DNA: TGCAGCGTTGACAGGGGTGGGTCAGATACGCAGTATTTT
V gene: TRBV5-5; J gene: TRBJ2-7; D gene: TRBD2; clone size: many; CDR3 protein: CASSWGLAGPYEQYF; CDR3 DNA: TGTGCCAGCAGCTGGGGACTAGCGGGACCCTACGAGCAGTACTTC
V gene: TRBV10-3; J gene: TRBJ2-1; D gene: -; clone size: -; CDR3 protein: CAIRAPEADNEQFF; CDR3 DNA: TGTGCCATCAGAGCACCTGAGGCCGACAATGAGCAGTTCTTC
V gene: TRBV7-9; J gene: TRBJ2-5; D gene: -; clone size: -; CDR3 protein: CASSLETWAQYF; CDR3 DNA: TGTGCCAGCAGCTTAGAGACCTGGGCCCAGTACTTC
V gene: TRBV20-1; J gene: TRBJ1-4; D gene: -; clone size: few; CDR3 protein: CSAPGDSRNEKLFF; CDR3 DNA: TGCAGTGCTCCTGGGGACTCCCGTAATGAAAAACTGTTTTTT
V gene: TRBV6-5; J gene: TRBJ2-7; D gene: -; clone size: few; CDR3 protein: CASSYQTGSRPYEQYF; CDR3 DNA: TGTGCCAGCAGTTACCAGACAGGAAGCCGCCCATACGAGCAGTACTTC
V gene: TRBV27; J gene: TRBJ2-7; D gene: -; clone size: -; CDR3 protein: CASSLLVVDGLYEQYF; CDR3 DNA: TGTGCCAGCAGTTTACTTGTAGTGGACGGGCTCTACGAGCAGTACTTC
V gene: TRBV6-5; J gene: TRBJ2-2; D gene: -; clone size: many; CDR3 protein: CASSYWGWDTGELFF; CDR3 DNA: TGTGCCAGCAGTTACTGGGGGTGGGACACCGGGGAGCTGTTTTTT
V gene: TRBV20-1; J gene: TRBJ2-1; D gene: TRBD2; clone size: few; CDR3 protein: CSADDGLAGSNEQFF; CDR3 DNA: TGCAGTGCGGACGACGGACTAGCGGGAAGTAATGAGCAGTTCTTC
V gene: TRBV30; J gene: TRBJ2-2; D gene: TRBD1; clone size: -; CDR3 protein: CAVTGTGHTGELFF; CDR3 DNA: TGTGCGGTTACCGGGACAGGGCACACCGGGGAGCTGTTTTTT
V gene: TRBV20-1; J gene: TRBJ2-1; D gene: TRBD2; clone size: few; CDR3 protein: CSAKGLAGVNEQFF; CDR3 DNA: TGCAGTGCTAAGGGACTAGCGGGAGTCAATGAGCAGTTCTTC
V gene: TRBV12-3/TRBV12-4; J gene: TRBJ2-2; D gene: TRBD2; clone size: many; CDR3 protein: CASSLWTSGGAVGTGELFF; CDR3 DNA: TGTGCCAGCAGTTTGTGGACTAGCGGGGGGGCCGTTGGAACCGGGGAGCTGTTTTTT
V gene: TRBV6-1; J gene: TRBJ1-2; D gene: TRBD1; clone size: -; CDR3 protein: CASREGGSSYGYTF; CDR3 DNA: TGTGCCAGCCGAGAAGGGGGCAGTAGCTATGGCTACACCTTC
V gene: TRBV28; J gene: TRBJ2-5; D gene: TRBD1; clone size: few; CDR3 protein: CASSTPGQGIKETQYF; CDR3 DNA: TGTGCCAGCAGTACGCCGGGACAGGGGATAAAAGAGACCCAGTACTTC
V gene: TRBV25-1; J gene: TRBJ2-5; D gene: TRBD2; clone size: few; CDR3 protein: CASSPLGGASQETQYF; CDR3 DNA: TGTGCCAGCAGTCCCCTGGGAGGGGCTTCTCAAGAGACCCAGTACTTC
V gene: TRBV20-1; J gene: TRBJ2-3; D gene: TRBD2; clone size: many; CDR3 protein: CSAGIAGTADTQYF; CDR3 DNA: TGCAGTGCTGGGATAGCGGGAACCGCAGATACGCAGTATTTT
V gene: TRBV4-2; J gene: TRBJ1-4; D gene: -; clone size: few; CDR3 protein: CASTQRGATNEKLFF; CDR3 DNA: TGTGCCAGCACCCAAAGAGGGGCAACTAATGAAAAACTGTTTTTT
V gene: TRBV20-1; J gene: TRBJ2-1; D gene: TRBD2; clone size: many; CDR3 protein: CSAFSGRGSNEQFF; CDR3 DNA: TGCAGTGCTTTTAGCGGGAGGGGGAGTAATGAGCAGTTCTTC
V gene: TRBV10-3; J gene: TRBJ1-5; D gene: -; clone size: few; CDR3 protein: CAISESILADNQPQHF; CDR3 DNA: TGTGCCATCAGTGAGTCGATATTGGCCGACAATCAGCCCCAGCATTTT
V gene: TRBV7-2; J gene: TRBJ1-2; D gene: -; clone size: -; CDR3 protein: CASSLNSGLRGYTF; CDR3 DNA: TGTGCCAGCAGCTTAAACTCAGGACTCCGGGGCTACACCTTC
V gene: TRBV12-3/TRBV12-4; J gene: TRBJ2-1; D gene: -; clone size: -; CDR3 protein: CASRGPAREGENEQFF; CDR3 DNA: TGTGCCAGCAGAGGCCCCGCGCGCGAGGGAGAAAATGAGCAGTTCTTC
V gene: TRBV5-1; J gene: TRBJ1-4; D gene: -; clone size: -; CDR3 protein: CASSSTGPPGEKLFF; CDR3 DNA: TGCGCCAGCAGCTCAACCGGGCCCCCGGGTGAAAAACTGTTTTTT
V gene: TRBV28; J gene: TRBJ2-7; D gene: -; clone size: few; CDR3 protein: CASSFPGRGEQYF; CDR3 DNA: TGTGCCAGCAGTTTCCCAGGCCGCGGCGAGCAGTACTTC
V gene: TRBV20-1; J gene: TRBJ2-1; D gene: -; clone size: -; CDR3 protein: CSARPPRSYNEQFF; CDR3 DNA: TGCAGTGCTAGACCCCCAAGGTCCTACAATGAGCAGTTCTTC
V gene: TRBV20-1; J gene: TRBJ1-1; D gene: -; clone size: many; CDR3 protein: CSGSQGTEAFF; CDR3 DNA: TGCAGTGGGAGTCAGGGCACTGAAGCTTTCTTT
V gene: TRBV28; J gene: TRBJ2-7; D gene: -; clone size: few; CDR3 protein: CASSPPSGTRTYEQYF; CDR3 DNA: TGTGCCAGCAGCCCCCCTTCAGGGACACGTACCTACGAGCAGTACTTC
V gene: TRBV6-5; J gene: TRBJ1-1; D gene: -; clone size: few; CDR3 protein: CASSYIGGGTTEAFF; CDR3 DNA: TGTGCCAGCAGTTACATAGGCGGGGGAACCACTGAAGCTTTCTTT
V gene: TRBV9; J gene: TRBJ1-5; D gene: -; clone size: -; CDR3 protein: CASSGTDGPQHF; CDR3 DNA: TGTGCCAGCAGTGGGACCGATGGGCCCCAGCATTTT
V gene: TRBV2; J gene: TRBJ2-7; D gene: -; clone size: -; CDR3 protein: CASRRGASEQYF; CDR3 DNA: TGTGCCAGCAGGAGGGGGGCGAGTGAGCAGTACTTC
V gene: TRBV25-1; J gene: TRBJ2-3; D gene: TRBD1; clone size: -; CDR3 protein: CASSIPRGLTSTDTQYF; CDR3 DNA: TGTGCCAGCAGTATCCCCAGGGGGTTAACTAGCACAGATACGCAGTATTTT
V gene: TRBV2; J gene: TRBJ1-2; D gene: -; clone size: few; CDR3 protein: CARFVVGIGYTF; CDR3 DNA: TGTGCCAGATTCGTCGTGGGCATTGGCTACACCTTC
V gene: TRBV7-9; J gene: TRBJ1-6; D gene: -; clone size: many; CDR3 protein: CASTRGGTGNSPLHF; CDR3 DNA: TGTGCCAGCACCCGTGGTGGGACGGGGAATTCACCCCTCCACTTT
V gene: TRBV13; J gene: TRBJ2-7; D gene: -; clone size: many; CDR3 protein: CASRGSGHEQYF; CDR3 DNA: TGTGCCAGCAGAGGGTCTGGCCACGAGCAGTACTTC
V gene: TRBV4-3; J gene: TRBJ2-3; D gene: -; clone size: -; CDR3 protein: CASSQERQNTQYF; CDR3 DNA: TGCGCCAGCAGCCAAGAGAGGCAGAATACGCAGTATTTT
V gene: TRBV9; J gene: TRBJ2-1; D gene: -; clone size: -; CDR3 protein: CASSVGASNEQFF; CDR3 DNA: TGTGCCAGCAGCGTAGGGGCTTCCAATGAGCAGTTCTTC
V gene: TRBV5-1; J gene: TRBJ2-3; D gene: -; clone size: many; CDR3 protein: CASTSGSTDTQYF; CDR3 DNA: TGCGCCAGCACGAGCGGTAGCACAGATACGCAGTATTTT
V gene: TRBV7-3; J gene: TRBJ1-1; D gene: TRBD1; clone size: -; CDR3 protein: CASSALGQGEAFF; CDR3 DNA: TGTGCCAGCAGCGCCCTTGGACAGGGAGAAGCTTTCTTT
V gene: TRBV7-2; J gene: TRBJ2-2; D gene: -; clone size: -; CDR3 protein: CASSLERVPNTGELFF; CDR3 DNA: TGTGCCAGCAGCTTAGAGCGAGTCCCGAACACCGGGGAGCTGTTTTTT
V gene: TRBV12-3/TRBV12-4; J gene: TRBJ2-2; D gene: -; clone size: many; CDR3 protein: CASLTPPGELFF; CDR3 DNA: TGTGCCAGTTTGACACCGCCCGGGGAGCTGTTTTTT
V gene: TRBV5-1; J gene: TRBJ2-3; D gene: TRBD2; clone size: few; CDR3 protein: CASSLAIAGGSDTQYF; CDR3 DNA: TGCGCCAGCAGCTTGGCCATCGCGGGGGGCTCGGATACGCAGTATTTT
V gene: TRBV28; J gene: TRBJ2-1; D gene: -; clone size: many; CDR3 protein: CASSYGSGGFDEQFF; CDR3 DNA: TGTGCCAGCAGTTATGGGAGTGGGGGCTTCGATGAGCAGTTCTTC
V gene: TRBV9; J gene: TRBJ2-3; D gene: TRBD2; clone size: many; CDR3 protein: CASSAGTSGRDTQYF; CDR3 DNA: TGTGCCAGCAGCGCCGGGACTAGCGGGAGAGATACGCAGTATTTT
V gene: TRBV7-8; J gene: TRBJ2-3; D gene: -; clone size: -; CDR3 protein: CASSLAFSRGRSTDTQYF; CDR3 DNA: TGTGCCAGCAGCTTAGCTTTCTCGAGGGGGAGAAGCACAGATACGCAGTATTTT
V gene: TRBV6-5; J gene: TRBJ1-3; D gene: -; clone size: -; CDR3 protein: CASSYGPGKANIYF; CDR3 DNA: TGTGCCAGCAGTTACGGGCCGGGAAAGGCCAACATATATTTT
V gene: TRBV29-1; J gene: TRBJ2-7; D gene: -; clone size: few; CDR3 protein: CSVESPYEQYF; CDR3 DNA: TGCAGCGTTGAATCCCCCTACGAGCAGTACTTC
V gene: TRBV4-2; J gene: TRBJ2-5; D gene: -; clone size: many; CDR3 protein: CASSQDRAEGTQYF; CDR3 DNA: TGTGCCAGCAGCCAAGATCGGGCAGAGGGGACCCAGTACTTC